These 29 T cell receptor beta chains share one sample of origin, sequenced in a study of blood T cell repertoires in COVID-19. Profiling relied on immunoSEQ multiplex PCR, and the TCRdb table lists in-frame clones only, not all of them. The table lists about 150,000 clones, 87% of them singletons, with around 6.1% in the top ten. Sample: peripheral blood. These TCRs come from a man aged 80 or over with acute or convalescent COVID-19.

The chain carries TRBV4-1 and TRBJ1-5; unclear D gene. The CDR3 covers 14 residues. Germline CDR1 reads MGHRA; CDR2 reads YSYEKL. V was trimmed by 3 bases and J by 7 bases, leaving 13 bases between them. This CDR3 reads CASSHPVEGQPQHF. CDR3 DNA: TGCGCCAGCAGCCACCCCGTGGAGGGCCAGCCCCAGCATTTT.

J is TRBJ2-2 and V is TRBV27; no clear D gene. The germline V gene encodes CDR1 MNHEY and CDR2 SMNVEV (reference sequence). V dropped 5 bases and J dropped 1 base, with 11 bases sitting between them. CDR3 length equals 15 residues. The CDR3 DNA reads as TGTGCCAGCAGTAAAAGCGACCGGAACACCGGGGAGCTGTTTTTT. Translating it yields CASSKSDRNTGELFF.

Regarding this clone: Other DNA sequences in this specimen translate into the identical CDR3. The chain employs TRBV5-1 and TRBJ2-1; 7 bases map to TRBD1. V lost 0 bases to trimming and J lost 4 bases; unmatched junction nucleotides: 1. The germline V gene encodes CDR1 SGHRS and CDR2 YFSETQ. The CDR3 is 14 amino acids. The chain's CDR3 is CASSLGQGYNEQFF. Written as DNA, the CDR3 is TGCGCCAGCAGCTTGGGACAGGGTTACAATGAGCAGTTCTTC.

This sequence joins TRBV6-5 and TRBJ1-1, with D tentatively TRBD1 (5 bases). V dropped 0 bases and J dropped 0 bases, with 11 bases sitting between them. CDR1 MNHEY and CDR2 SVGAGI come from the germline V gene. The CDR3 loop spans 16 amino acids. The CDR3: CASSYSSPGVNTEAFF. The DNA for the CDR3 is TGTGCCAGCAGTTACTCATCTCCGGGGGTGAACACTGAAGCTTTCTTT.

This sequence joins TRBV5-5 and TRBJ1-2; D is ambiguous. V gave up 4 bases and J gave up 1 base, with 11 bases separating them. Germline values: CDR1 SGHKS, CDR2 YYEKEE (reference sequence). This CDR3 comprises 14 residues. CDR3 amino acids: CASSLRLNNYGYTF. The CDR3 nucleotides read TGTGCCAGCAGCCTAAGACTGAATAACTATGGCTACACCTTC. The full variable domain, its missing parts supplied by reference TRBV5-5 and TRBJ1-2, is DAGVTQSPTHLIKTRGQQVTLRCSPISGHKSVSWYQQVLGQGPQFIFQYYEKEERGRGNFPDRFSARQFPNYSSELNVNALLLGDSALYLCASSLRLNNYGYTFGSGTRLTVV.

This clone was observed a single time. V gene TRBV2 combines with J gene TRBJ1-1; 7 nucleotides align to TRBD1. CDR1 is SNHLY and CDR2 is FYNNEI in the germline V gene. This CDR3 spans 14 amino acids. V trimming: 7 bases; J trimming: 2 bases; junction bases outside the gene matches: 7. This CDR3 reads CASILDRANTEAFF. The CDR3 nucleotides are TGTGCCAGCATTTTAGACAGGGCAAACACTGAAGCTTTCTTT.

The V call is TRBV14, the J call TRBJ2-1; 7 bases map to TRBD1. Trimming removed 0 bases from V and 5 bases from J; junction bases left unmatched: 10. Germline CDR1 SGHDN, CDR2 FVKESK. The CDR3 runs 17 residues. The CDR3 DNA reads TGTGCCAGCAGCCAAGAGGAAGACAGGGAATTTAACAATGAGCAGTTCTTC. Its translation: CASSQEEDREFNNEQFF.

The genes are TRBV7-8 and TRBJ2-1; weak D call: TRBD1 (10 bases). The V gene's germline CDR1 is SGHVS and CDR2 FQNEAQ. The CDR3 has 23 residues. The germline V and J ends were trimmed by 5 bases and 0 bases, with 35 bases remaining between them. CDR3: CASSRQGAPVAGAESSSYNEQFF. The CDR3 DNA reads as TGTGCCAGCAGCCGACAGGGGGCGCCGGTAGCGGGGGCCGAATCAAGCTCCTACAATGAGCAGTTCTTC.

The chain has TRBV6-1 and TRBJ2-2; possibly TRBD1 for D (5 bases). The CDR3 has 16 amino acids. Germline CDR1 and CDR2: MNHNS and SASEGT. Trimming took 1 base from V and 2 from J, leaving 11 bases between them. CDR3 protein: CASSEGNRLNTGELFF. The DNA for the CDR3 is TGTGCCAGCAGTGAAGGGAACAGGTTAAACACCGGGGAGCTGTTTTTT.

Here the CDR3 reads CASSQGARGNTIYF. The CDR3 DNA sequence: TGTGCCAGCAGCCAGGGGGCAAGAGGAAACACCATATATTTT. The genes are TRBV3-1 (or the pseudogene TRBV3-2) and TRBJ1-3; possibly TRBD1 for D (6 bases). Germline V gene lookup returns CDR1 LGHDT and CDR2 YNNKEL (reference sequence). Trimming pared 3 bases from V and 4 bases from J, leaving 10 bases between. This CDR3 is 14 amino acids long.

J is TRBJ1-5 and V is TRBV28; 8 nucleotides line up with TRBD1. V was clipped by 4 bases and J by 4 bases; unmatched bases: 6. The CDR3 length is 15 residues. CDR1 MDHEN and CDR2 SYDVKM come from the germline V gene. The CDR3 nucleotides read TGTGCCAGCAGTTCTGGGACAGGAGGGAATCAGCCCCAGCATTTT. Protein product: CASSSGTGGNQPQHF.

V usage is TRBV18 and J usage is TRBJ1-2; 7 positions agree with TRBD1. With V trimmed by 3 bases and J by 8 bases, 9 bases remained unmatched. CDR1 and CDR2 from the germline V gene are KGHSH and LQKENI. The CDR3 length is 14 residues. CDR3 sequence (DNA): TGTGCCAGCTCACCCCGGGACAGAGCTGACGGCTACACCTTC. Translating gives CASSPRDRADGYTF.

V and J are TRBV27 and TRBJ2-3, with 9 bases aligning to TRBD2. This CDR3 has 15 amino acids. Germline CDR1 reads MNHEY; CDR2 reads SMNVEV (reference sequence). Trimming removed 6 bases from V and 2 bases from J; junction bases left unmatched: 6. In DNA form, the CDR3 reads TGTGCCAGCAGACAACTAGCGGGCCACACAGATACGCAGTATTTT. It encodes CASRQLAGHTDTQYF.

The rearrangement uses TRBV2 and TRBJ1-5; D unresolved. Trimming removed 2 bases at V and 4 bases at J, with 9 bases between. The germline CDR1 and CDR2 sequences are SNHLY and FYNNEI. The length of the CDR3 is 14 residues. The CDR3 nucleotides read TGTGCCAGCAGTGAATTTGTCAGTAATCAGCCCCAGCATTTT. As protein: CASSEFVSNQPQHF.

The V call is TRBV7-2, the J call TRBJ2-3; weak D call: TRBD1 (8 bases). Germline V CDR1 and CDR2: SGHTA, FQGNSA. Deletions cut 4 bases from V and 1 base from J, with 15 bases between. The CDR3 is 16 amino acids. The CDR3 DNA is TGTGCCAGCAGCTCTTGGGGGGGACAGGGCACAGATACGCAGTATTTT. Translated, it gives CASSSWGGQGTDTQYF.

The rearrangement links TRBV27 to TRBJ2-2; 9 nucleotides line up with TRBD2. The CDR3 runs to 19 residues. J lost 2 bases, V lost 5 bases, and 15 bases had no gene match. CDR1 and CDR2 from the germline V gene are MNHEY and SMNVEV (reference sequence). The CDR3 DNA sequence: TGTGCCAGCAGTCCCCTAGGAGCGGGGGGCGGACTTAACACCGGGGAGCTGTTTTTT. Residues: CASSPLGAGGGLNTGELFF.

V and J are TRBV9 and TRBJ2-7, with TRBD1 matching 10 bases. V shed 4 bases, J shed 2 bases, and the junction held 9 bases outside the gene matches. The length of the CDR3 is 16 residues. Germline V gives CDR1 SGDLS, CDR2 YYNGEE. CDR3 DNA sequence: TGTGCCAGCAGCCGACTCCCGGGACAGGGGACCTACGAGCAGTACTTC. This gives the protein CASSRLPGQGTYEQYF.

Turning to this clone: The identical CDR3 is also encoded by other nucleotide sequences in the sample. This sequence joins TRBV9 and TRBJ1-1; D possibly corresponds to TRBD1 (5 bases). Germline values: CDR1 SGDLS, CDR2 YYNGEE. V lost 0 bases, J lost 3 bases, and 6 bases lay in between. The CDR3 totals 13 residues. The CDR3 DNA is TGTGCCAGCAGCGTAGGGGGCTACACTGAAGCTTTCTTT. It encodes CASSVGGYTEAFF.

This chain links TRBV28 with TRBJ1-1, with 9 positions matching TRBD1. V lost 4 bases and J lost 2; bases outside the gene matches: 5. CDR3 length: 15 amino acids. Germline loops: CDR1 MDHEN, CDR2 SYDVKM. The CDR3 reads CASSSQGALNTEAFF. CDR3 DNA sequence: TGTGCCAGCAGTTCACAGGGGGCGTTAAACACTGAAGCTTTCTTT.

The V call is TRBV3-1 (or the pseudogene TRBV3-2), the J call TRBJ1-4, with D perhaps matching TRBD1 (5 bases). Germline lookup yields CDR1 LGHDT and CDR2 YNNKEL (reference sequence). The CDR3 spans 14 residues. Trimming removed 4 bases at V and 5 bases at J, with 11 bases between. The CDR3 protein is CASSPGLPNEKLFF. Written as DNA, the CDR3 is TGTGCCAGCAGCCCGGGACTGCCCAATGAAAAACTGTTTTTT.

This clone was detected once. V gene TRBV3-1 (or the pseudogene TRBV3-2) combines with J gene TRBJ1-4, with D maybe TRBD1 (5 bases). V was shortened by 4 bases and J by 5 bases, with 8 bases between the two germline ends. CDR1 is LGHDT and CDR2 is YNNKEL in the germline V gene (reference sequence). The CDR3 is 13 residues long. This CDR3 is CASSPGLNEKLFF. The DNA of the CDR3 is TGTGCCAGCAGCCCGGGACTAAATGAAAAACTGTTTTTT.

The chain joins TRBV30 to TRBJ2-7; D perhaps matches TRBD1 (7 bases). CDR1 and CDR2 from the germline V gene are GTSNPN and SVGIG (reference sequence). The CDR3 is made up of 14 amino acids. V shed 3 bases and J shed 1 base, with 13 bases lying between them. CDR3 bases: TGTGCCTGGAGGGGGGGACAGAATTCCTACGAGCAGTACTTC. Protein product: CAWRGGQNSYEQYF.

The rearrangement uses TRBV5-1 and TRBJ2-1; no reliable D call. V was trimmed by 4 bases and J by 0 bases, leaving 11 bases between them. This CDR3 has 15 amino acids. Germline loops: CDR1 SGHRS, CDR2 YFSETQ. The chain's CDR3 is CASSRLGHSYNEQFF. DNA of the CDR3: TGCGCCAGCAGCCGGCTGGGCCACTCCTACAATGAGCAGTTCTTC.

The V call is TRBV2, the J call TRBJ2-7, with D perhaps matching TRBD1 (7 bases). The CDR3 runs 14 residues. Trimming stripped 8 bases from V and 3 bases from J, with 17 bases between. CDR1 and CDR2 from the germline V gene are SNHLY and FYNNEI. The CDR3 sequence is CASSEGALNYEQYF. CDR3 DNA sequence: TGTGCCAGCTCGGAGGGGGCCCTAAACTACGAGCAGTACTTC.

The V gene is TRBV7-2, the J gene TRBJ2-3; 10 positions agree with TRBD2. The CDR3 has 15 residues. J was trimmed by 4 bases and V by 3 bases; bases with no gene match: 4. CDR1 is SGHTA, CDR2 FQGNSA, per germline. The DNA of the CDR3 is TGTGCCAGCAGCTTTCTAGCGGGGGAGGCAGATACGCAGTATTTT. Translating gives CASSFLAGEADTQYF.

This clone showed up just once. The chain employs TRBV25-1 and TRBJ2-5, with TRBD2 as a possible D gene (5 bases). The CDR3 has 13 amino acids. Per germline, CDR1 MGHDK and CDR2 SYGVNS. Trimming took off 6 bases at V and 5 bases at J, with 13 bases between the two ends. This CDR3 is CASRSGTRETQYF. As DNA, the CDR3 is TGTGCCAGCAGGTCAGGCACTAGGGAGACCCAGTACTTC.

This clone was detected once. This chain uses TRBV29-1 with TRBJ2-7; D might be TRBD1 (6 bases). Germline V CDR1 and CDR2: SQVTM, ANQGSEA. The V end lost 5 bases, the J end lost 4 bases, and 18 bases lay between the germline ends. CDR3 length: 14 residues. CDR3 in amino acids: CSVIDPGQSYEQYF. Here the CDR3 DNA reads TGCAGCGTTATTGACCCCGGACAGTCTTACGAGCAGTACTTC.

The genes are TRBV6-6 and TRBJ1-5; D ambiguous. The CDR3 is 17 residues long. V lost 5 bases and J lost 7, with 24 bases in between. Per germline, CDR1 MNHNY and CDR2 SVGAGI (reference sequence). The CDR3 DNA is TGTGCCAGCAGTCCCTCCGCCCGGGGTCAATGGGTACAGCCCCAGCATTTT. Translation gives CASSPSARGQWVQPQHF.

This clone was recorded once. The gene calls are TRBV3-1 (or the pseudogene TRBV3-2) and TRBJ1-1; D is unclear. This CDR3 comprises 15 residues. Trimming took 1 base from V and 2 from J, leaving 11 bases between them. Germline V CDR1 and CDR2: LGHDT, YNNKEL (reference sequence). The CDR3 coding sequence is TGTGCCAGCAGCCAAGGCCCGGGGTCCAACACTGAAGCTTTCTTT. It yields the protein CASSQGPGSNTEAFF.